This is a list of T cell receptor beta chains from one sample in a study of a mutant IDH1 vaccine in newly diagnosed glioma. The method was immunoSEQ multiplex PCR; TCRdb's version includes in-frame clones alone and lacks a portion of them. The profile shows under 45,000 clones, approximately 80% of them singletons. These receptors lack a known antigen. Sequencing was performed on PBMCs, taken from a glioma patient whose treatment included an IDH1 peptide vaccine. Receptors originate from a man aged 50 to 60 with glioma. Each CDR3 is given with its conserved first and last residue. A D gene is named only where the DNA matches it firmly. Rows may omit the clone size; those that give it use once, few, many or a size class.

D gene,clone size,V gene,J gene,CDR3 protein,CDR3 DNA
.,.,TRBV2,TRBJ1-2,CASSERSPGANYGYTF,TGTGCCAGCAGTGAAAGGTCGCCAGGGGCTAACTATGGCTACACCTTC
.,.,TRBV7-2,TRBJ1-5,CASSIQGLEQPQHF,TGTGCCAGCAGCATCCAGGGACTCGAGCAGCCCCAGCATTTT
TRBD1,.,TRBV18,TRBJ1-2,CASSPRRDRDNYGYTF,TGTGCCAGCTCACCGCGAAGGGACAGGGATAACTATGGCTACACCTTC
.,.,TRBV7-9,TRBJ2-5,CASSPGEVVGQETQYF,TGTGCCAGCAGCCCCGGAGAGGTGGTGGGGCAAGAGACCCAGTACTTC
.,.,TRBV19,TRBJ2-1,CASSPGRGGNEQFF,TGTGCCAGTAGTCCAGGGCGAGGTGGCAATGAGCAGTTCTTC
.,.,TRBV20-1,TRBJ1-4,CSASSGRKLFF,TGCAGTGCCAGCTCAGGGAGAAAACTGTTTTTT
TRBD1,.,TRBV7-2,TRBJ2-3,CASSRTGGRTDTQYF,TGTGCCAGCAGCAGGACAGGGGGTCGGACAGATACGCAGTATTTT
TRBD1,.,TRBV7-2,TRBJ2-7,CASSPEGTGAYPTYEQYF,TGTGCCAGCAGCCCGGAGGGGACAGGTGCTTACCCTACCTACGAGCAGTACTTC
.,.,TRBV11-2,TRBJ2-7,CASSLAPGNYEQYF,TGTGCCAGCAGCTTAGCGCCGGGAAACTACGAGCAGTACTTC
.,.,TRBV5-1,TRBJ1-4,CASSQYSGTPNEKLFF,TGCGCCAGCAGCCAATACTCCGGGACGCCGAATGAAAAACTGTTTTTT
.,.,TRBV9,TRBJ1-5,CASSPRGGVGQPQHF,TGTGCCAGCAGCCCCCGAGGGGGGGTGGGTCAGCCCCAGCATTTT
TRBD1,once,TRBV5-4,TRBJ1-3,CASSRDRGPGNTIYF,TGTGCCAGCAGCAGGGACAGGGGGCCTGGAAACACCATATATTTT
TRBD1,.,TRBV16,TRBJ1-4,CASSQRDSGEKLFF,TGTGCCAGCAGCCAAAGGGACAGCGGGGAAAAACTGTTTTTT
.,.,TRBV7-8,TRBJ2-1,CASSPAANYNEQFF,TGTGCCAGCAGCCCTGCTGCGAATTACAATGAGCAGTTCTTC
.,once,TRBV7-2,TRBJ1-1,CASSLYGIPTAFF,TGTGCCAGCAGCTTATATGGGATACCGACGGCTTTCTTT
.,.,TRBV7-9,TRBJ1-5,CASSLGGEAGVNQPQHF,TGTGCCAGCAGCTTAGGGGGGGAGGCAGGGGTAAATCAGCCCCAGCATTTT
.,.,TRBV7-2,TRBJ1-2,CASSSLAAAHTLGYTF,TGTGCCAGCAGCTCTCTTGCCGCAGCCCATACTCTAGGCTACACCTTC
.,once,TRBV27,TRBJ1-4,CASSSRTGDEKLFF,TGTGCCAGCAGTTCTAGGACGGGCGATGAAAAACTGTTTTTT
.,.,TRBV5-6,TRBJ2-1,CASSLGGLLYNEQFF,TGTGCCAGCAGCTTGGGGGGACTCCTATACAATGAGCAGTTCTTC
.,.,TRBV4-3,TRBJ1-4,CASSQGQEGWKLFF,TGCGCCAGCAGCCAAGGTCAGGAGGGGTGGAAACTGTTTTTT
.,.,TRBV5-1,TRBJ1-1,CASSLGPDRNTEAFF,TGCGCCAGCAGCTTGGGCCCGGACAGGAACACTGAAGCTTTCTTT
.,.,TRBV5-6,TRBJ1-1,CASSPQDNTEAFF,TGTGCCAGCAGCCCCCAGGATAACACTGAAGCTTTCTTT